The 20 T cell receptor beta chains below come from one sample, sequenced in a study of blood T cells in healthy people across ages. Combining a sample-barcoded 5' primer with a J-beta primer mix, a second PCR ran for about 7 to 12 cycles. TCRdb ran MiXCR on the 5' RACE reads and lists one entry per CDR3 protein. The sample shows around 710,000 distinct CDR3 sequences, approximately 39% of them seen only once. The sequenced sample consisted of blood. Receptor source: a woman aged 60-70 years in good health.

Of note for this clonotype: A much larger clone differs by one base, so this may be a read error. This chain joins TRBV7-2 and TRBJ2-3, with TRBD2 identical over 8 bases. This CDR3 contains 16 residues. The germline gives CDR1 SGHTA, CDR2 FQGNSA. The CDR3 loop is CASSLAQRGSTDSQYF. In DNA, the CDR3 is TGTGCCAGCAGCTTAGCCCAGCGGGGGAGCACAGATTCGCAGTATTTT.

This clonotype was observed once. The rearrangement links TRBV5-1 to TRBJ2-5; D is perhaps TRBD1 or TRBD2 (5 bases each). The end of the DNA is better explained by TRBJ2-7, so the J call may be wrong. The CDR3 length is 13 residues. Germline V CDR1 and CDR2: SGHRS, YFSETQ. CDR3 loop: CASRLGVEDEQYF. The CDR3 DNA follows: TGCGCCAGCAGGCTGGGGGTCGAGGACGAGCAGTACTTC.

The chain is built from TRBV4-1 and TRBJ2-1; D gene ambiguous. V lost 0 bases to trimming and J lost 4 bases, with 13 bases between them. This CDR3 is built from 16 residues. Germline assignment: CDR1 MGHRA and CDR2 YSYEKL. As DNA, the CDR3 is TGCGCCAGCAGCCAAGATGCCGGTCAACCTTACAATGAGCAGTTCTTC. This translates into CASSQDAGQPYNEQFF.

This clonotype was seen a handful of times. The CDR3 sequence: CASRLAGTNTGELFF. CDR3 DNA: TGTGCCAGCAGGCTAGCGGGGACGAACACCGGGGAGCTGTTTTTT. The chain recombines TRBV7-8 with TRBJ2-2; TRBD2 aligns across 9 bases. Germline V gene lookup returns CDR1 SGHVS and CDR2 FQNEAQ. This CDR3 is built from 15 residues. The trim removed 6 bases at V and 0 bases at J, leaving 2 bases unmatched.

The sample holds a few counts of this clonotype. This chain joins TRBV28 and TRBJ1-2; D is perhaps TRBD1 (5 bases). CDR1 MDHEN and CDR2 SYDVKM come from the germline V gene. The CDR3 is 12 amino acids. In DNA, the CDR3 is TGTGCAGCCCAGGGAGCTAACTATGGCTACACCTTC. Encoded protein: CAAQGANYGYTF.

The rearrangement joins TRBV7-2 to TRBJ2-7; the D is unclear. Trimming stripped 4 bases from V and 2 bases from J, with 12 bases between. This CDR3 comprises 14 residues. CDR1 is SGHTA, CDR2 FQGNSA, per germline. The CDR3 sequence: CASSSPAGPYEQYF. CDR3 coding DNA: TGTGCCAGCAGCTCCCCGGCAGGCCCCTACGAGCAGTACTTC.

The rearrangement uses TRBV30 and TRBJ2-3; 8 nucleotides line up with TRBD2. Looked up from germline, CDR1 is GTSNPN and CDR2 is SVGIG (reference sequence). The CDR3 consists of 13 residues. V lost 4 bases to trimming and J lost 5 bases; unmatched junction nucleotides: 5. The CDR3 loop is CAWISSGVDTQYF. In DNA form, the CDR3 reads TGTGCCTGGATTAGTAGCGGGGTAGATACGCAGTATTTT. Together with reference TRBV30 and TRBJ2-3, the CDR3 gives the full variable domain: SQTIHQWPATLVQPVGSPLSLECTVEGTSNPNLYWYRQAAGRGLQLLFYSVGIGQISSEVPQNLSASRPQDRQFILSSKKLLLSDSGFYLCAWISSGVDTQYFGPGTRLTVL.

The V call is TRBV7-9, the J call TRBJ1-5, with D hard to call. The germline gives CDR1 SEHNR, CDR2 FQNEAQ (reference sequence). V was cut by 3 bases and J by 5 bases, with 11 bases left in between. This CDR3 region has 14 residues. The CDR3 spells CASSFDTLYQPQHF. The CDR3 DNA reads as TGTGCCAGCAGCTTTGACACGCTATATCAGCCCCAGCATTTT.

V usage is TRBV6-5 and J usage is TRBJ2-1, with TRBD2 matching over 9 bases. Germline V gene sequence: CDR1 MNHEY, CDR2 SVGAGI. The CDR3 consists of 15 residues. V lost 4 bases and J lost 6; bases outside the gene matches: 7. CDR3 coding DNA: TGTGCCAGCAGTTCTAGCGGGATACTTGGCAATGAGCAGTTCTTC. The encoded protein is CASSSSGILGNEQFF.

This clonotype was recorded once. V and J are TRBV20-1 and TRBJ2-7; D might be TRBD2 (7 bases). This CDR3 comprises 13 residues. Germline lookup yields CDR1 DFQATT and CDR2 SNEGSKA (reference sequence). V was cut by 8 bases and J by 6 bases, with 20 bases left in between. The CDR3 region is CSPREGGGSEQYF. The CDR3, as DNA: TGCAGTCCAAGGGAGGGGGGAGGGAGCGAGCAGTACTTC.

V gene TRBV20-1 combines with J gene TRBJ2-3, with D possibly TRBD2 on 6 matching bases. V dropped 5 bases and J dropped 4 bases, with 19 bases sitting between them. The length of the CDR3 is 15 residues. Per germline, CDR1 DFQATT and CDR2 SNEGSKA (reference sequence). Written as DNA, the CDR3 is TGCAGTGCTCCCCGAGTACGAGGGGAGGCAGATACGCAGTATTTT. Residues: CSAPRVRGEADTQYF.

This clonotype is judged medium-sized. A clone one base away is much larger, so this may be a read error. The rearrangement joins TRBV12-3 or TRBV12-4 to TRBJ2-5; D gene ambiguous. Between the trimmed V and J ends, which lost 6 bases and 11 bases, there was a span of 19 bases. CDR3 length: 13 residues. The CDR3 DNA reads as TGTGCCAGCAGCCAACCCCCGGGCGATGAGCAGTACTTC. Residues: CASSQPPGDEQYF.

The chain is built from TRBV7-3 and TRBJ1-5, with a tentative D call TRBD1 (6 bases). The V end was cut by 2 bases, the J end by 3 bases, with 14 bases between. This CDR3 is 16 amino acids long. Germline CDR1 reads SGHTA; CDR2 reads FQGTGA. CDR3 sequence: CASSLLVRGVNQPQHF. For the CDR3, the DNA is TGTGCCAGCAGCTTATTGGTAAGGGGGGTCAATCAGCCCCAGCATTTT. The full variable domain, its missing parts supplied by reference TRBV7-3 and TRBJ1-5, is GAGVSQTPSNKVTEKGKYVELRCDPISGHTALYWYRQSLGQGPEFLIYFQGTGAADDSGLPNDRFFAVRPEGSVSTLKIQRTERGDSAVYLCASSLLVRGVNQPQHFGDGTRLSIL.

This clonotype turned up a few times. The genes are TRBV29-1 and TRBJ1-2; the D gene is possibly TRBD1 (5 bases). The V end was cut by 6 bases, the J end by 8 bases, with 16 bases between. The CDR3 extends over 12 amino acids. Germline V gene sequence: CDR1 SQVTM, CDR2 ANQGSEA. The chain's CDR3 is CSVGSGAEGYTF. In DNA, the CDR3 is TGCAGCGTGGGGAGCGGGGCAGAGGGCTACACCTTC.

The CDR3 region has the DNA TGTGCCAGCAACCCCGGGGGGGGGGATGCTTTCTTT. Its protein is CASNPGGGDAFF. The chain links TRBV25-1 to TRBJ1-1; tentatively, D is TRBD1 (5 bases). Between the trimmed V and J ends, which lost 7 bases and 11 bases, there was a span of 17 bases. Germline V gene lookup returns CDR1 MGHDK and CDR2 SYGVNS. CDR3 size: 12 residues.

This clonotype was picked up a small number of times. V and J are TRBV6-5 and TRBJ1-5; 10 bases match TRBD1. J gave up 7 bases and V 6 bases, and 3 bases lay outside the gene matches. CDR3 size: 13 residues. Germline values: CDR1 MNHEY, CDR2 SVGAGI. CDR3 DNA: TGTGCCAGCAGAAGACAGGGGGCACAGCCCCAGCATTTT. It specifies CASRRQGAQPQHF.

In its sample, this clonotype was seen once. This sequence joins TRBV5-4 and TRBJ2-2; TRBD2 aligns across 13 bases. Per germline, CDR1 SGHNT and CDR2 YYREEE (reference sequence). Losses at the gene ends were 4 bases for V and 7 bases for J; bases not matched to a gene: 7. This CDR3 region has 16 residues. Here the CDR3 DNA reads TGTGCCAGCAGCGCCGGACTAGCGGGGGTACACGGGGAGCTGTTTTTT. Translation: CASSAGLAGVHGELFF.

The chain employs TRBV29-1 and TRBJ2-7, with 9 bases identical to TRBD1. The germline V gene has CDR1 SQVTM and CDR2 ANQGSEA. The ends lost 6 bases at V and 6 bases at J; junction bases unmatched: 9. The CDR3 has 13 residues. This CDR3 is CSVVDRGPSEQYF. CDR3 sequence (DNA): TGCAGCGTCGTGGACAGGGGACCTAGCGAGCAGTACTTC.

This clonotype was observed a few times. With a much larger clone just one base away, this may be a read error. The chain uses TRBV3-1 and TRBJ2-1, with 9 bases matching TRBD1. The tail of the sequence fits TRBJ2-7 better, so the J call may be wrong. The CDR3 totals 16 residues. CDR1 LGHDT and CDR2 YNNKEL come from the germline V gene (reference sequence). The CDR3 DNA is TGTGCCAGCAGCCAGGCGACAGGGGGTAGTTACAATGAGCAGTACTTC. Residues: CASSQATGGSYNEQYF.

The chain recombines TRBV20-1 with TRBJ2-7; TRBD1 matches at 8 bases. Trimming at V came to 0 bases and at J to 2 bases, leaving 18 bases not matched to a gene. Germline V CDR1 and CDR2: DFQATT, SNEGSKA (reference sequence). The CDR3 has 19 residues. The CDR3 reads CSARDSHKRQGRLTYEQYF. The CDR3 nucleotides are TGCAGTGCTAGAGATTCGCATAAAAGACAGGGGCGGTTGACCTACGAGCAGTACTTC.